Sequencing of this T cell receptor (beta chain) was carried out in a study of cytomegalovirus exposure and HLA in healthy donors. As for the study in general: Early released data comprised 80 million or so unique TCRs from HLA-typed donors. Study findings and constraints: One variant, a missense change in DCLRE1C, was linked in a later analysis to TCR beta V- and J-gene trimming. A later analysis showed HLA-associated TCR beta chains outstripping equally common others in clonal expansion.

This CDR3 contains 15 residues. From germline, CDR1 is LGHNA and CDR2 YSLEER. The ends were cut back, 0 bases at V and 5 bases at J, with 13 bases in the middle. It was with 60 Vbeta and 13 Jbeta primers that the PCR ran. Libraries were prepared by immunoSEQ multiplex PCR; TCRdb keeps only in-frame clonotypes and omits some of them. The sample comprises 150,000 to 190,000 clones, about 68% of which are singletons, and 1.3% to 1.5% rests with the top ten. As regards this clone: Its specificity is unknown.

The J gene is TRBJ1-2, the V gene TRBV4-3, with D unresolved. This TCR was recovered from a man younger than 35 in good health and CMV-seronegative. What was sequenced was PBMCs. CDR3: CASSQDIGRGYGYTF. DNA for the CDR3: TGCGCCAGCAGCCAAGATATAGGTCGGGGTTATGGCTACACCTTC.